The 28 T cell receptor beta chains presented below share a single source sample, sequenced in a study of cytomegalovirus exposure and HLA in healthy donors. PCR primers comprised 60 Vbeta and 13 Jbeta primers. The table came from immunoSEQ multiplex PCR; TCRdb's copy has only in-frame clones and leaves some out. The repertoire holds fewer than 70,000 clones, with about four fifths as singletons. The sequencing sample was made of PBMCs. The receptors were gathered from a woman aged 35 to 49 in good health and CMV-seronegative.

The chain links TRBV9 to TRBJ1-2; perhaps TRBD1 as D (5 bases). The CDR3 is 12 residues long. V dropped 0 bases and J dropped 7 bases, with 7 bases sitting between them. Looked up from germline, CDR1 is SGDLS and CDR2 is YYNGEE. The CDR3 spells CASSVAQGGYTF. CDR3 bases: TGTGCCAGCAGCGTAGCCCAGGGTGGCTACACCTTC.

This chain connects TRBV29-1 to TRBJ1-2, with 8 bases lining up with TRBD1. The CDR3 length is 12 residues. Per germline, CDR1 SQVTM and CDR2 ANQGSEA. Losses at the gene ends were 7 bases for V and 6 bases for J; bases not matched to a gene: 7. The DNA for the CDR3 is TGCAGCGGGGTGACAGGGGTGGATGGCTACACCTTC. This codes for CSGVTGVDGYTF.

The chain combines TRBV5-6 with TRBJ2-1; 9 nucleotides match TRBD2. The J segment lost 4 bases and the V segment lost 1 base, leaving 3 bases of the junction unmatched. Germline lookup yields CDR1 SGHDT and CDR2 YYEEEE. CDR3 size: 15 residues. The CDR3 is CASSLPSGMYNEQFF. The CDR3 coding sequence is TGTGCCAGCAGCTTGCCTAGCGGGATGTACAATGAGCAGTTCTTC.

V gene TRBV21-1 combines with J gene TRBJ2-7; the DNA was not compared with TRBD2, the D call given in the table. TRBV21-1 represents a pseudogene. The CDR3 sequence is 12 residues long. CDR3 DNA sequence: TGTGCCGGCTGGACTAGCTCCTACGAGCAGTACTTC. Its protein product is CAGWTSSYEQYF.

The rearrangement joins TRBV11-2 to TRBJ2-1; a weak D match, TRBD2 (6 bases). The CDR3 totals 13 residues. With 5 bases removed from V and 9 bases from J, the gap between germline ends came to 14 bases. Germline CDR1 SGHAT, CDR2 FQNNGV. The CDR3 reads CASSPTPGSEQFF. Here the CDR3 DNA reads TGTGCCAGCAGCCCTACTCCCGGGAGTGAGCAGTTCTTC.

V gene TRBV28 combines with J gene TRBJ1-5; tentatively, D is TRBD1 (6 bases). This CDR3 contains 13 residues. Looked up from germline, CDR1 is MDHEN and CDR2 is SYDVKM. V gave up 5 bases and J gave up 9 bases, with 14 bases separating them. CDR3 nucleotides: TGTGCCAGCAGTCGTCAGGGGCCTCGGCCCCAGCATTTT. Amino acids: CASSRQGPRPQHF.

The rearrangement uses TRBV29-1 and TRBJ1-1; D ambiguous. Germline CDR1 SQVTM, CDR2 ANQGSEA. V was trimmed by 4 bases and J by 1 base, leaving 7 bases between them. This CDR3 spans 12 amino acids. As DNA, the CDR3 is TGCAGCGTTGCACCGGGGAACACTGAAGCTTTCTTT. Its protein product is CSVAPGNTEAFF.

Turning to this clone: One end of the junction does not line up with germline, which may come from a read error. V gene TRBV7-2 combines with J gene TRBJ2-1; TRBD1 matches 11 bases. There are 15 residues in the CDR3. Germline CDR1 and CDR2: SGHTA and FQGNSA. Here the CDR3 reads CASSLITGTGGIGLF. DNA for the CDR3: TGTGCCAGCAGCTTAATCACCGGGACAGGGGGAATCGGGCTCTTC.

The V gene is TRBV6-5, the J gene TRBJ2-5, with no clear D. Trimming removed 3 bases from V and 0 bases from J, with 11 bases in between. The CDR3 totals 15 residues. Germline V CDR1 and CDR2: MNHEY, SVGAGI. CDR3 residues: CASSYHRLDQETQYF. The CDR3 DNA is TGTGCCAGCAGTTATCATCGGCTAGACCAAGAGACCCAGTACTTC.

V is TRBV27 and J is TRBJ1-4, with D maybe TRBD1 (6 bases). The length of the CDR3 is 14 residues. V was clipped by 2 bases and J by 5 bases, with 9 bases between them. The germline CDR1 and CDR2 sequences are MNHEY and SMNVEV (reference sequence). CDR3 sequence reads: CASSLAGTNEKLFF. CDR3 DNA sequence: TGTGCCAGCAGTTTAGCAGGGACAAATGAAAAACTGTTTTTT.

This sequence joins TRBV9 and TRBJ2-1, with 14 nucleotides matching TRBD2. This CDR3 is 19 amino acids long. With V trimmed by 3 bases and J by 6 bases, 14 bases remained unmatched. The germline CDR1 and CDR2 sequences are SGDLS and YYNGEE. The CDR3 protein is CASSGRGGTSGSWGNEQFF. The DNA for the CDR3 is TGTGCCAGCAGCGGTCGGGGGGGGACTAGCGGGAGTTGGGGCAATGAGCAGTTCTTC.

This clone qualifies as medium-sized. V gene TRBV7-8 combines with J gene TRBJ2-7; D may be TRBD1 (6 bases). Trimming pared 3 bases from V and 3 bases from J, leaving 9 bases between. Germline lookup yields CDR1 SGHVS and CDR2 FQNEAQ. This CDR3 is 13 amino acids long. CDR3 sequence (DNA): TGTGCCAGCAGCTTCGGACAGTTCTACGAGCAGTACTTC. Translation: CASSFGQFYEQYF.

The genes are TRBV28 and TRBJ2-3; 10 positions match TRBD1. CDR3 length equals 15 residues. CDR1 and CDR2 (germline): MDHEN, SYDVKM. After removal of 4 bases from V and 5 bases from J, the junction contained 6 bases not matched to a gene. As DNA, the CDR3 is TGTGCCAGCAGTTCCCGGACAGGGGGGATAGATACGCAGTATTTT. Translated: CASSSRTGGIDTQYF.

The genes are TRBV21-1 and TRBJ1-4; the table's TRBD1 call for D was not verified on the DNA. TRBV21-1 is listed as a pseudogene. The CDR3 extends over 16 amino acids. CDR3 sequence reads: CASSKGQGRANEKLFF. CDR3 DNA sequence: TGTGCCAGCAGCAAGGGGCAGGGTCGGGCTAATGAAAAACTGTTTTTT.

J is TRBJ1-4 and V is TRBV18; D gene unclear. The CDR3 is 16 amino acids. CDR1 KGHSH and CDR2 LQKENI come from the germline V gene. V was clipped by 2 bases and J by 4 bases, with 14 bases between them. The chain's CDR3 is CASSPFTSGDNEKLFF. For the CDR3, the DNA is TGTGCCAGCTCACCATTTACTTCCGGGGATAATGAAAAACTGTTTTTT.

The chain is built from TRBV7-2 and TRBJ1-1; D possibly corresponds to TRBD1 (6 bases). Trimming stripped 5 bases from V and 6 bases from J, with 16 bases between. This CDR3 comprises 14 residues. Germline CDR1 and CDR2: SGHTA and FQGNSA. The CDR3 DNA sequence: TGTGCCAGCAGCCATCGGGGGGGCGATGCTGAAGCTTTCTTT. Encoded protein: CASSHRGGDAEAFF.

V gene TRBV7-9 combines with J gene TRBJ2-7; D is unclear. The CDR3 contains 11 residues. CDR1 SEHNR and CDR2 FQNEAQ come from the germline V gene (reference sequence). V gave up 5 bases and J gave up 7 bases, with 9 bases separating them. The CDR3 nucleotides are TGTGCCAGCAGCCTATCCAAGGAGCAGTACTTC. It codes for CASSLSKEQYF.

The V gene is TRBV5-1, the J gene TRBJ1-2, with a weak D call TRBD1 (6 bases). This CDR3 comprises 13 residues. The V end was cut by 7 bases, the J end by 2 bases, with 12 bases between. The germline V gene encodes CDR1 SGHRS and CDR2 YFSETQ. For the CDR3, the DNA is TGCGCCAGCTCCCGGGACACCAACTATGGCTACACCTTC. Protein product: CASSRDTNYGYTF.

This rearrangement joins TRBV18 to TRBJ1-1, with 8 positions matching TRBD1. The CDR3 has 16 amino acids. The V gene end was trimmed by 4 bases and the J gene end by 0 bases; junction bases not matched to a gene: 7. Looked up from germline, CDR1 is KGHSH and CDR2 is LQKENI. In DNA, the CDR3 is TGTGCCAGCTCACTGGGACAGGTTTGGGTGAACACTGAAGCTTTCTTT. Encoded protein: CASSLGQVWVNTEAFF.

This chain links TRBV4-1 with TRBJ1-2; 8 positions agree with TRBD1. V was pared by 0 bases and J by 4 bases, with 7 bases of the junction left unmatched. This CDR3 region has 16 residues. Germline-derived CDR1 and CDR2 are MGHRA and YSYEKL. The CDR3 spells CASSQDVRGLVYGYTF. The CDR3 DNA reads TGCGCCAGCAGCCAAGACGTCAGGGGGCTGGTCTATGGCTACACCTTC.

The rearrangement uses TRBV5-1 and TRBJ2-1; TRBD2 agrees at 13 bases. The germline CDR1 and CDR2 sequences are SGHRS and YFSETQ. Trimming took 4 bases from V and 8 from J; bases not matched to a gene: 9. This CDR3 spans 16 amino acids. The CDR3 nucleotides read TGCGCCAGCAGCCTCAGACTAGCGGGAGGCAGGGATGAGCAGTTCTTC. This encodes CASSLRLAGGRDEQFF.

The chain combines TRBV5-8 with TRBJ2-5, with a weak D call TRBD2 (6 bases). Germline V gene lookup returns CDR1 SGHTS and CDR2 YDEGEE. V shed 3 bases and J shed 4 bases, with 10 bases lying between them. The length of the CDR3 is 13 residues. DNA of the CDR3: TGTGCCAGCAGCTCACTAGCAACAGAGACCCAGTACTTC. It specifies CASSSLATETQYF.

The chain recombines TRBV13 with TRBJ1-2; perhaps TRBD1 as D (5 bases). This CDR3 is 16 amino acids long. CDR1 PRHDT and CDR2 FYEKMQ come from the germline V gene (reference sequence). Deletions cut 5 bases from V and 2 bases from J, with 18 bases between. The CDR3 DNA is TGTGCCAGCAGCCGTTCCGCCCTAACAGGAAACTATGGCTACACCTTC. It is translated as CASSRSALTGNYGYTF.

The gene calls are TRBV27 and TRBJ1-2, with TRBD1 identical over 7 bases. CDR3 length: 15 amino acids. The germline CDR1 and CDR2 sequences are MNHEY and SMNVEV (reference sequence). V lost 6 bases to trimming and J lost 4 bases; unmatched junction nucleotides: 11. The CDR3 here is CASRPSPGQSYGYTF. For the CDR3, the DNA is TGTGCCAGCAGACCTTCACCGGGACAGAGCTATGGCTACACCTTC.

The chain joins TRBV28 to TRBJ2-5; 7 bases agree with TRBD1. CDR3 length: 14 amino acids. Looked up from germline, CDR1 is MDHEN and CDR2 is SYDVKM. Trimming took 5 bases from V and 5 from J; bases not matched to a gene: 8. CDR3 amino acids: CASSNTGVRETQYF. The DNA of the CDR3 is TGTGCCAGCAGTAATACAGGGGTGCGGGAGACCCAGTACTTC.

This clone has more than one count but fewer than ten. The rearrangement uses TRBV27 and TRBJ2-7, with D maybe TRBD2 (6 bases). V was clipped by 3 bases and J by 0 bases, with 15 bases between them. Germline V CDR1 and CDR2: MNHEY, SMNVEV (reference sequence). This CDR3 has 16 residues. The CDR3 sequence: CASSFLSVTSSYEQYF. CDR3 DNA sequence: TGTGCCAGCAGTTTTCTTTCAGTGACTAGCTCCTACGAGCAGTACTTC.

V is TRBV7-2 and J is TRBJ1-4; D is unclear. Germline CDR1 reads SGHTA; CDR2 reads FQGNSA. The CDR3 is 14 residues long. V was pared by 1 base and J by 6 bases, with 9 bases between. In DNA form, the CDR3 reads TGTGCCAGCAGCTTAGGAGGGTCGGATGAAAAACTGTTTTTT. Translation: CASSLGGSDEKLFF. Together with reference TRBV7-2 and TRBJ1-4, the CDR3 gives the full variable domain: GAGVSQSPSNKVTEKGKDVELRCDPISGHTALYWYRQSLGQGLEFLIYFQGNSAPDKSGLPSDRFSAERTGGSVSTLTIQRTQQEDSAVYLCASSLGGSDEKLFFGSGTQLSVL.

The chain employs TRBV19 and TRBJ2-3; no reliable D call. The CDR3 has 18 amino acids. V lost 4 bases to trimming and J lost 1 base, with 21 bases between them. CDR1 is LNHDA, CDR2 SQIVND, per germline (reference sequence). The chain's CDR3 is CASSSWLRGYPGTDTQYF. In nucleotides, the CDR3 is TGTGCCAGTAGTAGTTGGCTAAGAGGTTATCCGGGCACAGATACGCAGTATTTT.